These 25 T cell receptor beta chains share one sample of origin, sequenced in a study of shared T cell receptors in the human thymus (dated by TCRdb to 2020 to 2023). The library was generated by the immunoSEQ multiplex PCR assay. This is the immuneACCESS table as TCRdb keeps it, with only in-frame sequences that have V and J called. A part of the clones is gone; compared with another copy, unresolved V genes explain less than half, and the rest is unexplained. The sample records around 730,000 clones, over 75% of which are singletons. Around 0.01% of the sample is taken by the ten largest. These data were also filed under a second study, of human thymus T cells.

The sequenced material came from thymocytes. The receptors shown here come from a girl younger than two with a congenital heart defect. Donor details come from another sample of the same person, matched by shared clones.

The chain links TRBV11-3 to TRBJ2-1, with 8 bases aligning to TRBD1. V shed 1 base, J shed 4 bases, and the junction held 15 bases outside the gene matches. The CDR3 has 19 amino acids. Germline-derived CDR1 and CDR2 are SGHNT and YENEEA. DNA of the CDR3: TGTGCCAGCAGCTTAGTTCGAATACCCAGACAGGGGCAATACAATGAGCAGTTCTTC. Translation gives CASSLVRIPRQGQYNEQFF.

The V gene is TRBV10-3, the J gene TRBJ1-5; 7 bases map to TRBD1. Trimming cost V 3 bases and J 5 bases; bases outside gene matches: 7. CDR3 length: 15 amino acids. CDR1 and CDR2 (germline): ENHRY, SYGVKD. Written as DNA, the CDR3 is TGTGCCATCAGTGAACCGGGACAGCCCGATCAGCCCCAGCATTTT. Protein: CAISEPGQPDQPQHF.

This chain connects TRBV5-6 to TRBJ1-2; D unresolved. CDR3 length: 11 residues. Germline V gene lookup returns CDR1 SGHDT and CDR2 YYEEEE. Deletions cut 0 bases from V and 8 bases from J, with 5 bases between. As DNA, the CDR3 is TGTGCCAGCAGCTTGGAGAGCGGCTACACCTTC. It encodes CASSLESGYTF.

V usage is TRBV30 and J usage is TRBJ1-3; unclear D gene. The CDR3 is 15 amino acids. V was trimmed by 1 base and J by 7 bases, leaving 17 bases between them. CDR1 is GTSNPN, CDR2 SVGIG, per germline (reference sequence). CDR3 loop: CAWSEGVRHRNTIYF. As DNA, the CDR3 is TGTGCCTGGAGTGAAGGAGTTAGGCATAGGAACACCATATATTTT.

This chain links TRBV21-1 with TRBJ2-7; TRBD1, the table's D call, was not compared with the DNA. TRBV21-1 is reported as a pseudogene. The CDR3 consists of 12 residues. The CDR3 spells CASSTQRYEQYF. The DNA for the CDR3 is TGTGCCAGCAGCACACAGAGATACGAGCAGTACTTC.

The chain joins TRBV5-1 to TRBJ1-1; perhaps TRBD1 as D (6 bases). The CDR3 covers 14 residues. Germline CDR1 and CDR2: SGHRS and YFSETQ. V was clipped by 0 bases and J by 4 bases, with 10 bases between them. DNA of the CDR3: TGCGCCAGCAGCTTGGTGCAGGGGTCCACTGAAGCTTTCTTT. It translates to CASSLVQGSTEAFF.

The gene calls are TRBV7-6 and TRBJ1-2; D is undetermined. The CDR3 is 15 residues long. Germline lookup yields CDR1 SGHVS and CDR2 FNYEAQ. Trimming stripped 5 bases from V and 3 bases from J, with 16 bases between. This CDR3 reads CASSTGVLGHYGYTF. CDR3 nucleotide sequence: TGTGCCAGCAGCACCGGGGTTCTGGGTCACTATGGCTACACCTTC. Filled out from reference TRBV7-6 and TRBJ1-2, the complete variable domain reads GAGVSQSPRYKVTKRGQDVALRCDPISGHVSLYWYRQALGQGPEFLTYFNYEAQQDKSGLPNDRFSAERPEGSISTLTIQRTEQRDSAMYRCASSTGVLGHYGYTFGSGTRLTVV.

This clone was detected once. The chain is built from TRBV10-3 and TRBJ2-1, with a possible D match to TRBD1 (5 bases). Germline CDR1 ENHRY, CDR2 SYGVKD. The V end lost 10 bases, the J end lost 0 bases, and 19 bases lay between the germline ends. This CDR3 region has 16 residues. CDR3 sequence reads: CATRRQFLSSYNEQFF. The CDR3 nucleotides are TGTGCCACTCGACGACAGTTCCTAAGCTCCTACAATGAGCAGTTCTTC.

This clone is a singleton in its sample. The CDR3 protein is CATNSPRDSSTNEKLFF. The CDR3 DNA follows: TGTGCCACCAACAGTCCCCGGGACAGTTCTACTAATGAAAAACTGTTTTTT. V and J are TRBV19 and TRBJ1-4, with 7 bases matching TRBD1. The CDR3 is 17 amino acids. Unmatched junction bases numbered 16, after V lost 10 bases and J lost 2 bases. Germline assignment: CDR1 LNHDA and CDR2 SQIVND (reference sequence).

The gene calls are TRBV7-9 and TRBJ1-4; D is unresolved. Looked up from germline, CDR1 is SEHNR and CDR2 is FQNEAQ (reference sequence). With 3 bases removed from V and 7 bases from J, the gap between germline ends came to 3 bases. The CDR3 consists of 11 residues. CDR3 DNA: TGTGCCAGCAGCTTTAGTGAAAAACTGTTTTTT. Amino acids: CASSFSEKLFF. Together with reference TRBV7-9 and TRBJ1-4, the CDR3 gives the full variable domain: DTGVSQNPRHKITKRGQNVTFRCDPISEHNRLYWYRQTLGQGPEFLTYFQNEAQLEKSRLLSDRFSAERPKGSFSTLEIQRTEQGDSAMYLCASSFSEKLFFGSGTQLSVL.

This chain links TRBV28 with TRBJ2-7, with 12 bases identical to TRBD2. Germline V gene data show CDR1 as MDHEN and CDR2 as SYDVKM. V dropped 6 bases and J dropped 2; count of bases not matched to a gene: 8. The CDR3 spans 16 residues. The CDR3 nucleotides read TGTGCCAGCAGCCCTCTAACTAGCGGGGGGACCTACGAGCAGTACTTC. It specifies CASSPLTSGGTYEQYF.

The rearrangement uses TRBV29-1 and TRBJ2-1; D is undetermined. CDR3 size: 10 residues. Germline CDR1 SQVTM, CDR2 ANQGSEA. V lost 6 bases and J 8 bases, leaving 8 bases between the germline ends. CDR3 loop: CSVGEYEQFF. The DNA of the CDR3 is TGCAGCGTCGGAGAATATGAGCAGTTCTTC.

The CDR3 DNA reads TGTGCCAGTAGTTCGAGGGGGCAGTCACCCCTCCACTTT. Its translation is CASSSRGQSPLHF. This chain connects TRBV19 to TRBJ1-6; TRBD1 matches at 7 bases. The CDR3 runs 13 residues. Germline V lookup: CDR1 LNHDA, CDR2 SQIVND (reference sequence). V was pared by 5 bases and J by 10 bases, with 5 bases of the junction left unmatched. The variable domain in full, with the rest retrieved from reference TRBV19 and TRBJ1-6, is DGGITQSPKYLFRKEGQNVTLSCEQNLNHDAMYWYRQDPGQGLRLIYYSQIVNDFQKGDIAEGYSVSREKKESFPLTVTSAQKNPTAFYLCASSSRGQSPLHFGNGTRLTVT.

Written as DNA, the CDR3 is TGCGCCAGCAGCCAAATACTTCAGGGTTTTACGCCGGACAATGAGCAGTTCTTC. Protein: CASSQILQGFTPDNEQFF. The chain is built from TRBV4-1 and TRBJ2-1; perhaps TRBD1 as D (5 bases). Germline CDR1 and CDR2: MGHRA and YSYEKL. This CDR3 has 18 amino acids. Trimming cost V 2 bases and J 5 bases, with 22 bases left between them.

The chain couples TRBV12-5 to TRBJ1-2; the match to TRBD1 covers 7 bases. The V gene end was trimmed by 2 bases and the J gene end by 6 bases; junction bases not matched to a gene: 3. Germline V gene sequence: CDR1 LGHNT, CDR2 FRNRAP. The CDR3 consists of 13 residues. This CDR3 reads CASGLTGVNGYTF. In nucleotides, the CDR3 is TGTGCTAGTGGTTTGACAGGGGTTAATGGCTACACCTTC.

The J gene is TRBJ2-7, the V gene TRBV2, with 8 bases matching TRBD2. The V segment lost 9 bases and the J segment 2 bases; nucleotides outside the gene matches: 24. This CDR3 region has 19 residues. The V gene's germline CDR1 is SNHLY and CDR2 FYNNEI. CDR3 nucleotides: TGTGCCAGTATTGGACATATAATAGATTATAGCGGGAAGACCTACGAGCAGTACTTC. Translating it yields CASIGHIIDYSGKTYEQYF.

This chain uses TRBV5-3 with TRBJ1-1; TRBD1 aligns across 10 bases. TRBV5-3 is recorded as an ORF, its role being uncertain. The CDR3 contains 16 residues. V shed 4 bases, J shed 7 bases, and the junction held 13 bases outside the gene matches. The DNA of the CDR3 is TGTGCCAGAAGCCACGGACAGGGGGAAAGCTTAGGTGAAGCTTTCTTT. It encodes CARSHGQGESLGEAFF.

The chain recombines TRBV28 with TRBJ2-7; 9 nucleotides match TRBD1. CDR3 length equals 15 residues. Per germline, CDR1 MDHEN and CDR2 SYDVKM. V dropped 6 bases and J dropped 3; count of bases not matched to a gene: 9. The CDR3 here is CASSAWDRAVYEQYF. CDR3 DNA sequence: TGTGCCAGCAGCGCTTGGGACAGGGCCGTCTACGAGCAGTACTTC.

This chain connects TRBV16 to TRBJ2-1; D possibly corresponds to TRBD1 (6 bases). Trimming cost V 2 bases and J 6 bases, with 17 bases left between them. The CDR3 has 16 residues. Germline CDR1 and CDR2: KGHSY and FQNENV. Here the CDR3 reads CASSQSGRGRRNEQFF. As DNA, the CDR3 is TGTGCCAGCAGCCAAAGTGGCAGGGGAAGGCGCAATGAGCAGTTCTTC.

The chain has TRBV10-1 and TRBJ1-2; D is unclear. This CDR3 spans 15 amino acids. Germline values: CDR1 WNHNN, CDR2 SYGVQD (reference sequence). V lost 10 bases, J lost 4 bases, and 22 bases lay in between. CDR3 bases: TGCGCCATCAACCCCTTGGGCCAACAAGGCTATGGCTACACCTTC. Translated: CAINPLGQQGYGYTF.

This clone has only a few counts. The chain carries TRBV12-5 and TRBJ1-1; 7 positions match TRBD1. The CDR3 length is 18 residues. Losses at the gene ends were 3 bases for V and 1 base for J; bases not matched to a gene: 14. Germline V gene lookup returns CDR1 LGHNT and CDR2 FRNRAP. The CDR3 loop reads CASGFILARDSENTEAFF. DNA of the CDR3: TGTGCTAGTGGTTTTATTCTAGCCAGGGACAGTGAGAACACTGAAGCTTTCTTT.

The chain uses TRBV25-1 and TRBJ2-3, with 9 bases aligning to TRBD1. This CDR3 contains 15 residues. Unmatched junction bases numbered 6, after V lost 0 bases and J lost 8 bases. Germline V lookup: CDR1 MGHDK, CDR2 SYGVNS. The CDR3 region has the DNA TGTGCCAGCAGTGAATACGGGACAGGGTCTGTTACGCAGTATTTT. Translated, it gives CASSEYGTGSVTQYF. The variable domain in full, with the rest retrieved from reference TRBV25-1 and TRBJ2-3, is EADIYQTPRYLVIGTGKKITLECSQTMGHDKMYWYQQDPGMELHLIHYSYGVNSTEKGDLSSESTVSRIRTEHFPLTLESARPSHTSQYLCASSEYGTGSVTQYFGPGTRLTVL.

This rearrangement joins TRBV11-2 to TRBJ2-2; TRBD1 matches 7 bases. The V segment lost 6 bases and the J segment 5 bases; nucleotides outside the gene matches: 21. The CDR3 runs to 19 residues. Germline V lookup: CDR1 SGHAT, CDR2 FQNNGV. CDR3 residues: CASSPKGASLSKETGELFF. CDR3 nucleotide sequence: TGTGCCAGCAGTCCGAAGGGGGCTAGCCTAAGCAAGGAGACCGGGGAGCTGTTTTTT.

The V gene is TRBV18, the J gene TRBJ2-7; D remains unclear. The germline CDR1 and CDR2 sequences are KGHSH and LQKENI. This CDR3 contains 14 residues. V lost 5 bases to trimming and J lost 2 bases, with 13 bases between them. The CDR3 DNA reads as TGTGCCAGCTCAGAGTTTGCTTATCCCTACGAGCAGTACTTC. Protein product: CASSEFAYPYEQYF.

This clone was seen once. This chain links TRBV2 with TRBJ1-2, with D maybe TRBD1 (5 bases). The CDR3 spans 18 residues. The germline V gene has CDR1 SNHLY and CDR2 FYNNEI. V lost 9 bases to trimming and J lost 9 bases, with 35 bases between them. The CDR3 spells CASLRRDLDDGGFVSYTF. In DNA form, the CDR3 reads TGTGCCAGTCTACGCAGGGACCTGGATGACGGGGGATTCGTTAGCTACACCTTC. Full variable domain (missing parts from reference TRBV2 and TRBJ1-2): EPEVTQTPSHQVTQMGQEVILRCVPISNHLYFYWYRQILGQKVEFLVSFYNNEISEKSEIFDDQFSVERPDGSNFTLKIRSTKLEDSAMYFCASLRRDLDDGGFVSYTFGSGTRLTVV.